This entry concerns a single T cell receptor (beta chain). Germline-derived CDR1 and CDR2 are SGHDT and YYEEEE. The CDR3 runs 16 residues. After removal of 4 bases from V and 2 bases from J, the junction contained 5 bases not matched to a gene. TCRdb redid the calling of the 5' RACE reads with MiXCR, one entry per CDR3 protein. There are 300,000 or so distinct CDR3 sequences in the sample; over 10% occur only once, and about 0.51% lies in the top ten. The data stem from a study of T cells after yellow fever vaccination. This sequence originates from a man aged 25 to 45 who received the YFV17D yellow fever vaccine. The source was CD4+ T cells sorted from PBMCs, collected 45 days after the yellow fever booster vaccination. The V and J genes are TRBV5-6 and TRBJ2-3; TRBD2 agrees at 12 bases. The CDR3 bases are TGTGCCAGCAGCCGGACTAGCGGGACCGACACAGATACGCAGTATTTT. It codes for CASSRTSGTDTDTQYF.